Shown below are 27 T cell receptor beta chains from a single sample sequenced in a study of response to subunit inactivated influenza vaccine. One entry per CDR3 protein results from TCRdb running MiXCR on the RT-PCR reads. Seen here are some 600,000 distinct CDR3 sequences, about 15% observed once, and the top ten hold 7.5% to 9%. The source material was PBMCs from blood, sampled roughly 15 days before vaccination. The receptor set was obtained from a man aged 45-65 years who received an inactivated influenza vaccine.

This clonotype is a singleton in its sample. J is TRBJ2-5 and V is TRBV2; TRBD2 matches 7 bases. The germline gives CDR1 SNHLY, CDR2 FYNNEI. With V trimmed by 2 bases and J by 5 bases, 11 bases remained unmatched. The CDR3 covers 16 residues. The CDR3 nucleotides are TGTGCCAGCAGTGAACGCGCGGGAGCAGCGGGGGAGACCCAGTACTTC. Its protein product is CASSERAGAAGETQYF.

This clonotype has only a few counts. Here the CDR3 DNA reads TGTGCCAGCAGTGGTTTGGGACACTCGGTTCCCAAGGATACGCAGTATTTT. It translates to CASSGLGHSVPKDTQYF. This chain links TRBV25-1 with TRBJ2-3, with D possibly TRBD1 on 6 matching bases. The ends were cut back, 4 bases at V and 6 bases at J, with 23 bases in the middle. Germline CDR1 is MGHDK and CDR2 is SYGVNS. CDR3 length equals 17 residues.

This rearrangement joins TRBV28 to TRBJ1-2; D remains ambiguous. This CDR3 comprises 13 residues. Germline values: CDR1 MDHEN, CDR2 SYDVKM. Trimming took 6 bases from V and 4 from J, leaving 12 bases between them. CDR3 coding DNA: TGTGCCAGCAGGGTTCCCTCGTCCTATGGCTACACCTTC. Amino acids: CASRVPSSYGYTF.

This clonotype was seen only a few times. J is TRBJ2-7 and V is TRBV10-3; 10 positions match TRBD1. CDR3 length: 14 amino acids. Trimming cost V 4 bases and J 4 bases; bases outside gene matches: 4. Germline CDR1 is ENHRY and CDR2 is SYGVKD. The CDR3 DNA follows: TGTGCCATCAGTGGCGGGGACAGGGGTTACGAGCAGTACTTC. Amino acids: CAISGGDRGYEQYF.

The V call is TRBV29-1, the J call TRBJ2-3; D is unresolved. Trimming shortened V by 3 bases and J by 1 base, and 11 bases separated the two germline ends. The CDR3 consists of 14 residues. Germline-derived CDR1 and CDR2 are SQVTM and ANQGSEA. The CDR3 region is CSVEDRVGTDTQYF. CDR3 bases: TGCAGCGTTGAGGACCGGGTGGGCACAGATACGCAGTATTTT.

This clonotype was detected ten times or more. This chain joins TRBV10-3 and TRBJ2-3; D is possibly TRBD2 (6 bases). Trimming removed 3 bases at V and 8 bases at J, with 15 bases between. Per germline, CDR1 ENHRY and CDR2 SYGVKD. The CDR3 loop spans 14 amino acids. The DNA of the CDR3 is TGTGCCATCAGTGATGGCCGGCGGGGAGGTACGCAGTATTTT. As protein: CAISDGRRGGTQYF.

The rearrangement uses TRBV10-3 and TRBJ2-1; 9 bases are shared with TRBD2. The V gene end was trimmed by 0 bases and the J gene end by 6 bases; junction bases not matched to a gene: 6. The CDR3 covers 16 residues. In germline, CDR1 is ENHRY, CDR2 SYGVKD. This CDR3 is CAISESEGTSSNEQFF. The CDR3 nucleotides read TGTGCCATCAGTGAGTCGGAGGGGACTAGCTCCAATGAGCAGTTCTTC.

This clonotype showed up just a few times. J is TRBJ2-1 and V is TRBV24-1, with 8 bases that match TRBD1. Germline CDR1 and CDR2: KGHDR and SFDVKD. CDR3 size: 15 residues. With 2 bases clipped from V and 6 bases from J, the junction kept 5 bases outside the gene matches. CDR3 protein: CATSDSGQVFNEQFF. The CDR3 nucleotides are TGTGCCACCAGTGATTCGGGACAGGTCTTCAATGAGCAGTTCTTC.

This clonotype was counted only a few times. V gene TRBV6-1 combines with J gene TRBJ2-1, with 13 bases matching TRBD2. This CDR3 spans 16 amino acids. The ends lost 6 bases at V and 3 bases at J; junction bases unmatched: 5. CDR1 MNHNS and CDR2 SASEGT come from the germline V gene. CDR3 residues: CASRPRTSGSYNEQFF. CDR3 DNA sequence: TGTGCCAGCAGACCCCGGACTAGCGGGAGCTACAATGAGCAGTTCTTC.

Only a few counts were recorded for this clonotype. The chain combines TRBV7-2 with TRBJ1-4; perhaps TRBD1 as D (6 bases). Deletions cut 1 base from V and 7 bases from J, with 16 bases between. Germline assignment: CDR1 SGHTA and CDR2 FQGNSA. The CDR3 extends over 16 amino acids. CDR3 bases: TGTGCCAGCAGCTTAGGGGCAGGGAGAGGGGGTGAAAAACTGTTTTTT. This encodes CASSLGAGRGGEKLFF.

This clonotype has just a few counts. The chain recombines TRBV9 with TRBJ2-1; 7 nucleotides agree with TRBD2. Trimming cost V 0 bases and J 9 bases; bases outside gene matches: 9. CDR3 length: 15 amino acids. Germline CDR1 is SGDLS and CDR2 is YYNGEE. Written as DNA, the CDR3 is TGTGCCAGCAGCGTAGCTGAACTAGCGATAGGTGAGCAGTTCTTC. This gives the protein CASSVAELAIGEQFF.

The table lists this clonotype with a few counts. V usage is TRBV18 and J usage is TRBJ2-7; TRBD1 agrees at 7 bases. The germline V gene has CDR1 KGHSH and CDR2 LQKENI. The V segment lost 6 bases and the J segment 10 bases; nucleotides outside the gene matches: 12. The CDR3 runs to 13 residues. Here the CDR3 DNA reads TGTGCCAGCTCTTCCGGGACAGCCGCCCTCCAGTACTTC. It codes for CASSSGTAALQYF.

The chain joins TRBV24-1 to TRBJ1-2, with 8 positions matching TRBD1. With 7 bases clipped from V and 8 bases from J, the junction kept 17 bases outside the gene matches. CDR3 size: 16 residues. Germline loops: CDR1 KGHDR, CDR2 SFDVKD. Here the CDR3 reads CATSGGTGGDHMGYTF. CDR3 nucleotides: TGTGCCACCAGCGGCGGGACAGGAGGGGACCATATGGGCTACACCTTC.

V usage is TRBV28 and J usage is TRBJ2-5; D call uncertain. The CDR3 spans 13 residues. V lost 6 bases and J 2 bases, leaving 10 bases between the germline ends. Germline V gene data show CDR1 as MDHEN and CDR2 as SYDVKM. CDR3 DNA: TGTGCCAGCAGCGGACGGCTACAAGAGACCCAGTACTTC. This sequence encodes CASSGRLQETQYF.

The chain uses TRBV11-1 and TRBJ2-2; D remains ambiguous. Germline V lookup: CDR1 SGHAT, CDR2 FQDESV (reference sequence). Trimming stripped 5 bases from V and 4 bases from J, with 11 bases between. This CDR3 has 14 amino acids. In DNA form, the CDR3 reads TGTGCCAGCAGCCCAGGACGGAGCACCGGGGAGCTGTTTTTT. Its protein product is CASSPGRSTGELFF.

The chain recombines TRBV20-1 with TRBJ1-2; D not certain. Deletions cut 0 bases from V and 4 bases from J, with 9 bases between. Germline V lookup: CDR1 DFQATT, CDR2 SNEGSKA (reference sequence). The CDR3 has 13 residues. For the CDR3, the DNA is TGCAGTGCTAGAGACCGACGAACCTATGGCTACACCTTC. This encodes CSARDRRTYGYTF.

This clonotype was observed a handful of times. The V call is TRBV21-1, the J call TRBJ2-4; TRBD2 reflects the table's D call only, with no check against the DNA. TRBV21-1 has pseudogene status. The CDR3 consists of 14 residues. As DNA, the CDR3 is TGTGCCAGCAGCAAAGTAGGGGAGGTAAACATTCAGTACTTC. It specifies CASSKVGEVNIQYF.

This clonotype showed up just a few times. The J gene is TRBJ2-1, the V gene TRBV11-2, with TRBD2 matching over 14 bases. The CDR3 is 19 amino acids. Losses at the gene ends were 1 base for V and 3 bases for J; bases not matched to a gene: 8. Germline assignment: CDR1 SGHAT and CDR2 FQNNGV. The CDR3 protein is CASSLGRGLAGVGYNEQFF. In nucleotides, the CDR3 is TGTGCCAGCAGCTTAGGCCGGGGACTAGCGGGGGTAGGCTACAATGAGCAGTTCTTC.

This chain connects TRBV20-1 to TRBJ2-1; 10 bases align to TRBD2. This CDR3 region has 15 residues. CDR1 is DFQATT and CDR2 is SNEGSKA in the germline V gene (reference sequence). The V segment lost 0 bases and the J segment 5 bases; nucleotides outside the gene matches: 4. DNA for the CDR3: TGCAGTGCTAGAGACCGACTAGCGGGCCACAATGAGCAGTTCTTC. Protein sequence: CSARDRLAGHNEQFF.

Turning to this clonotype: The junction departs from germline at one end; a sequencing error may be responsible. The rearrangement uses TRBV11-2 and TRBJ1-2, with TRBD1 matching 7 bases. CDR1 is SGHAT, CDR2 FQNNGV, per germline. CDR3 length equals 16 residues. CDR3 loop: CASSLDRVYTGYGYTF. Written as DNA, the CDR3 is TGTGCCAGCAGCCTAGACAGGGTCTACACCGGATATGGCTACACCTTC.

The table lists this clonotype with many counts. The chain joins TRBV4-1 to TRBJ2-3; perhaps D is TRBD1 or TRBD2 (5 bases each). V was pared by 0 bases and J by 0 bases, with 7 bases between. Germline loops: CDR1 MGHRA, CDR2 YSYEKL. The CDR3 spans 15 residues. This CDR3 reads CASSQEGVSTDTQYF. For the CDR3, the DNA is TGCGCCAGCAGCCAAGAGGGGGTTAGCACAGATACGCAGTATTTT.

This clonotype was picked up a small number of times. The chain is built from TRBV3-1 and TRBJ2-3; D not resolved. The CDR3 consists of 13 residues. CDR1 and CDR2 (germline): LGHDT, YNNKEL (reference sequence). The V end was cut by 8 bases, the J end by 4 bases, with 13 bases between. CDR3: CASAAGLADTQYF. CDR3 coding DNA: TGTGCCAGCGCCGCTGGGTTGGCAGATACGCAGTATTTT.

This clonotype was seen at least ten times. The gene calls are TRBV9 and TRBJ2-5, with D possibly being TRBD2 (6 bases). From germline, CDR1 is SGDLS and CDR2 YYNGEE. V lost 4 bases and J 5 bases, leaving 18 bases between the germline ends. The CDR3 runs to 15 residues. DNA for the CDR3: TGTGCCAGCAGCCAAGACCCGGGAGTAGGCGAGACCCAGTACTTC. This codes for CASSQDPGVGETQYF.

The chain links TRBV29-1 to TRBJ2-7; 8 bases align to TRBD2. The CDR3 length is 14 residues. Germline V lookup: CDR1 SQVTM, CDR2 ANQGSEA. Trimming took 4 bases from V and 4 from J; bases not matched to a gene: 9. DNA of the CDR3: TGCAGCGTTGTCCACGCAGTAGCGGGATACGAGCAGTACTTC. This gives the protein CSVVHAVAGYEQYF.

This clonotype was counted between two and nine times. The V and J genes are TRBV18 and TRBJ2-7, with 8 bases lining up with TRBD1. V shed 3 bases, J shed 2 bases, and the junction held 9 bases outside the gene matches. Germline V gene sequence: CDR1 KGHSH, CDR2 LQKENI. CDR3 length equals 16 residues. CDR3 in DNA: TGTGCCAGCTCACCCGGGACAGGATTAATCGCCTACGAGCAGTACTTC. Translating it yields CASSPGTGLIAYEQYF.

The chain has TRBV10-3 and TRBJ2-7; TRBD2 agrees at 11 bases. The germline gives CDR1 ENHRY, CDR2 SYGVKD. V lost 6 bases and J lost 4; bases outside the gene matches: 5. The CDR3 extends over 14 amino acids. The CDR3 DNA reads TGTGCCATCAGCCCGACTAGCGGGAAATACGAGCAGTACTTC. Translated, it gives CAISPTSGKYEQYF.

The chain recombines TRBV3-1 with TRBJ1-1; no definite D call. Germline V CDR1 and CDR2: LGHDT, YNNKEL (reference sequence). V was trimmed by 5 bases and J by 1 base, leaving 11 bases between them. The CDR3 is made up of 14 amino acids. Here the CDR3 reads CASSGRTGNTEAFF. CDR3 DNA sequence: TGTGCCAGCAGCGGACGGACGGGGAACACTGAAGCTTTCTTT.